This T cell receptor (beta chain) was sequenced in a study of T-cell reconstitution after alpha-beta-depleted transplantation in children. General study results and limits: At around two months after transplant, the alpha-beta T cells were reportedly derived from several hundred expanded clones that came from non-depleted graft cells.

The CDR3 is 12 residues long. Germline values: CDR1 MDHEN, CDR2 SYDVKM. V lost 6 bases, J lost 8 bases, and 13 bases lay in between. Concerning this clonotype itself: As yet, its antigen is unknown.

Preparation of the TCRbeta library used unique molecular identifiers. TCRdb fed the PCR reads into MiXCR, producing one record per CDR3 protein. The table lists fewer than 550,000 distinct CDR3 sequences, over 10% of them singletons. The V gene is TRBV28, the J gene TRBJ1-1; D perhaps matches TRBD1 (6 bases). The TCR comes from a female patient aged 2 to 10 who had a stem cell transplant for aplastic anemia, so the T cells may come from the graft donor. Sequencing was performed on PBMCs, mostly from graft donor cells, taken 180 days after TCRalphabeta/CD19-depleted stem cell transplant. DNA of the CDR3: TGTGCCAGCAGACCTACAGGGACGGAAGCTTTCTTT. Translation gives CASRPTGTEAFF. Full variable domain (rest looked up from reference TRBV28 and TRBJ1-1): DVKVTQSSRYLVKRTGEKVFLECVQDMDHENMFWYRQDPGLGLRLIYFSYDVKMKEKGDIPEGYSVSREKKERFSLILESASTNQTSMYLCASRPTGTEAFFGQGTRLTVV.